The clone carrying this T cell receptor beta chain was counted once. The antigen is not known. Produced via immunoSEQ multiplex PCR; TCRdb's table is partial and in-frame only. The profile shows over 100,000 clones, about 90% of them singletons. The data stem from a study of siplizumab effects on memory and regulatory T cells. Study-level findings and limits: The mean Treg-derived percentage of mappable alloreactive CD4+ clones was approximately 69% with siplizumab compared with approximately 30% in controls. Tregs proliferating in siplizumab cultures lacked confirmation of their suppressive function.

The CDR3 is made up of 14 amino acids. CDR1 is MNHNS and CDR2 is SASEGT in the germline V gene. The V and J ends lost 2 bases and 2 bases respectively, with 10 bases between them. The gene calls are TRBV6-1 and TRBJ2-7; D uncertain. The receptor comes from a human donor in good health. Sample: Tregs sorted from blood. For the CDR3, the DNA is TGTGCCAGCAGTGAACCGTTGAGGACCTACGAGCAGTACTTC. It yields the protein CASSEPLRTYEQYF.